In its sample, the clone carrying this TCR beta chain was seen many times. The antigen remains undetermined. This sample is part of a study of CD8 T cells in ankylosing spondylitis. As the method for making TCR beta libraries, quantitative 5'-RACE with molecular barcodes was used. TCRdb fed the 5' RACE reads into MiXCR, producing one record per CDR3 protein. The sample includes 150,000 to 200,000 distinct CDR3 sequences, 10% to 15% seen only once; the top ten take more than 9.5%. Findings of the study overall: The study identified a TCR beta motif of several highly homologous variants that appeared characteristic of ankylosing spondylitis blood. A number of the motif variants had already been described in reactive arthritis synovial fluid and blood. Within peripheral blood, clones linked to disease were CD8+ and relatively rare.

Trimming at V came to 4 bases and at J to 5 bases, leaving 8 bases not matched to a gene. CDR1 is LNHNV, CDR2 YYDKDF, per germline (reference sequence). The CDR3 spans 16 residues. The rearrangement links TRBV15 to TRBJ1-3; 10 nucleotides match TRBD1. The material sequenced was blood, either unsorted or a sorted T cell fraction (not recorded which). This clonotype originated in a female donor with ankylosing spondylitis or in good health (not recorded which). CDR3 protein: CATSTWTGGSRNTIYF. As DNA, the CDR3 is TGTGCCACCAGCACTTGGACAGGGGGTTCGCGAAACACCATATATTTT. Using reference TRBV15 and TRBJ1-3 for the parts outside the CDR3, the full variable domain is DAMVIQNPRYQVTQFGKPVTLSCSQTLNHNVMYWYQQKSSQAPKLLFHYYDKDFNNEADTPDNFQSRRPNTSFCFLDIRSPGLGDTAMYLCATSTWTGGSRNTIYFGEGSWLTVV.